This TCR beta chain was identified in a study of blood T cell repertoires in COVID-19. Germline V gives CDR1 SSHAT, CDR2 FNYEAQ (reference sequence). The CDR3 spans 15 residues. Points on this clone: The junction departs from germline at one end; a sequencing error may be responsible.

Enrolled through a virtual design, the participants were between 18 and 89 years of age and came from about two dozen US areas. Allocation to cohorts depended on clinical history reported by the participants. Assay used: immunoSEQ multiplex PCR; TCRdb lists only in-frame clones, some missing. The sample consists of about 270,000 clones, roughly 88% of them appearing once. The sequencing input was PBMCs or T cells enriched from blood (not recorded which). The TCR was taken from a woman between 25 and 40 years old who had recovered from COVID-19. This chain links TRBV7-7 with TRBJ2-5; 9 bases agree with TRBD1. This CDR3 reads CASSPDRGEGETQYF. As DNA, the CDR3 is TGTGCTAGCAGCCCCGACAGGGGGGAAGGGGAGACCCAGTACTTC.